This T cell receptor beta chain was sequenced in a study of yellow fever vaccine responses in identical twins. Concerning this clonotype: Its specificity is unknown.

TCRdb passed the RT-PCR reads through MiXCR, listing each CDR3 protein once. This table holds roughly 14,000 distinct CDR3 sequences, 70% to 85% found once. Trimming removed 5 bases at V and 0 bases at J, with 12 bases between. The germline V gene encodes CDR1 SGHVS and CDR2 FNYEAQ. The CDR3 runs to 15 residues. Overall study results and limits: Twins reportedly appeared to share part of their vaccine T cell response while keeping part individual.

The V gene is TRBV7-6, the J gene TRBJ2-3; D may be TRBD1 (5 bases). This specimen consisted of T cells from blood (PBMCs), unsorted or a sorted subset (not recorded which), obtained before or after yellow fever vaccination (not recorded which). This TCR was sampled from a woman aged 18-29 years who received the yellow fever vaccine. The CDR3 DNA reads TGTGCCAGCAGCCTCCAGGGTGTCAGCACAGATACGCAGTATTTT. Translating it yields CASSLQGVSTDTQYF.